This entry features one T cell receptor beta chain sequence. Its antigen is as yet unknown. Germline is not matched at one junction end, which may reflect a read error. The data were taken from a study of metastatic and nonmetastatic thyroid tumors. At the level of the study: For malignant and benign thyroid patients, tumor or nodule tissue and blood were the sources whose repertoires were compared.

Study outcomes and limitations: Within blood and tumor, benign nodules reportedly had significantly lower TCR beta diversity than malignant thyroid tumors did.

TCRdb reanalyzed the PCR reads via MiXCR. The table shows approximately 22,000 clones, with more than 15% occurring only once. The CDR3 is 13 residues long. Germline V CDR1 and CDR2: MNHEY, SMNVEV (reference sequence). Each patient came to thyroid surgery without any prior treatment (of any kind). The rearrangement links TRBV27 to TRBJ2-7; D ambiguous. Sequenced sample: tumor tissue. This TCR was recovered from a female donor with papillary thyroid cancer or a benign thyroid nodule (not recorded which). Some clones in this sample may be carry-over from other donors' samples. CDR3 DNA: TGTGTCAGCAGTTTATCCTCCAGGTGTGAGCAGTACTTC. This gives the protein CVSSLSSRCEQYF.